This paragraph covers one TCR beta chain sequence. From germline, CDR1 is MNHEY and CDR2 SVGAGI. The CDR3 runs to 14 residues. Trimming left V 6 bases short and J 4 bases short, with 10 bases between. Random hexamers primed reverse transcription of about 0.45 to 1 ug RNA. Amplification of the TCR beta CDR3 was carried out by immunoSEQ multiplex PCR, which spanned a total of 54 Vbeta and 13 Jbeta segments. TCRdb reanalysed the immunoSEQ multiplex PCR reads using MiXCR and keeps one entry per CDR3 protein. The sample holds 150,000 or so distinct CDR3 sequences, roughly 96% seen once. Sequencing of TCR beta was performed on blood CD8+ T cells and on blood CD4+ T cells. The CD8+ and CD4+ T cells were isolated magnetically using a negative isolation approach, whereas the TEMRA cells were enriched by FACS. These data are taken from a study of CD8 T cells in Susac syndrome. Study information: There were Susac syndrome patients who were therapy-naive at blood draw, others on corticosteroids, and others on intravenous immunoglobulin alone.

Source material: CD4+ T cells from PBMCs. The clonotype was recovered from a human donor with Susac syndrome. The gene calls are TRBV6-5 and TRBJ1-6, with D hard to call. The CDR3, as DNA: TGTGCCAGCAGACCTACGGAGTATAATTCACCCCTCCACTTT. The encoded protein is CASRPTEYNSPLHF.